The TCR beta chain under discussion was sequenced for a study of T cell responses to AZD1222 COVID-19 vaccine. The study, taken as a whole, reports: Among spike-specific TCRs, nearly half reportedly target unmutated variant regions. In all cases, repertoires were sampled only after the peak T cell response.

As regards this clone: Antigen specificity is unknown.

Method: immunoSEQ multiplex PCR; TCRdb's copy keeps in-frame clones and lacks some. The sample lists about 93,000 clones, 85% to 90% occurring once. This CDR3 has 15 residues. The V segment lost 1 base and the J segment 6 bases; nucleotides outside the gene matches: 6. Germline assignment: CDR1 LGHNA and CDR2 YSLEER. The sequencing here drew on peripheral blood, taken on day 0 of MenACWY control vaccination. This receptor was taken from an adult in good health. This rearrangement joins TRBV4-3 to TRBJ1-1; TRBD1 matches at 9 bases. The CDR3 here is CASSQGSRTGAEAFF. The DNA for the CDR3 is TGCGCCAGCAGCCAAGGGTCCCGGACAGGGGCTGAAGCTTTCTTT.